The 18 T cell receptor beta chains below were found in one sample sequenced in a study of blood T cell repertoires in COVID-19. This table comes from immunoSEQ multiplex PCR, and its TCRdb copy is limited to in-frame clones, with some not included. The sample has about 220,000 clones, 80% to 90% seen once; the top ten hold about 9%. Sample: peripheral blood. The receptors here all came from a man aged 50-60 years with active or convalescent COVID-19.

The V gene is TRBV6-2 or TRBV6-3, the J gene TRBJ2-5; 9 bases are shared with TRBD1. The CDR3 loop spans 13 amino acids. V lost 5 bases, J lost 4 bases, and 2 bases stayed unmatched. The V gene's germline CDR1 is MNHEY and CDR2 SVGEGT. CDR3 residues: CASSDRGRETQYF. The CDR3 DNA sequence: TGTGCCAGCAGTGACAGGGGGAGAGAGACCCAGTACTTC.

This clone was seen many times. This chain uses TRBV10-1 with TRBJ1-2; 8 bases are shared with TRBD1. The CDR3 is 14 residues long. The V gene's germline CDR1 is WNHNN and CDR2 SYGVQD (reference sequence). J was trimmed by 5 bases and V by 6 bases; bases with no gene match: 8. The CDR3 nucleotides read TGCGCCAGCAGGGACAGGGATATGAGGTATGGCTACACCTTC. It yields the protein CASRDRDMRYGYTF.

The chain has TRBV27 and TRBJ2-7; 11 bases line up with TRBD2. CDR1 is MNHEY and CDR2 is SMNVEV in the germline V gene (reference sequence). The CDR3 consists of 18 residues. Germline trimming cut 4 bases from V and 8 bases from J; bases unmatched to any gene: 19. CDR3 region: CASSYLLAGGRGPQKQYF. The CDR3 DNA follows: TGTGCCAGCAGTTACCTCCTAGCGGGAGGACGGGGGCCCCAGAAGCAGTACTTC.

This clone has a single count. The V and J genes are TRBV5-1 and TRBJ1-1; D is perhaps TRBD1 (6 bases). Germline loops: CDR1 SGHRS, CDR2 YFSETQ. Trimming removed 4 bases at V and 1 base at J, with 14 bases between. The CDR3 covers 15 residues. The CDR3 sequence: CASSTTQGRNTEAFF. The CDR3 DNA reads as TGCGCCAGCAGCACCACACAGGGTCGGAACACTGAAGCTTTCTTT.

The chain joins TRBV7-2 to TRBJ2-5; TRBD2 aligns across 9 bases. Germline V CDR1 and CDR2: SGHTA, FQGNSA. The CDR3 extends over 16 amino acids. The ends lost 2 bases at V and 5 bases at J; junction bases unmatched: 9. The CDR3 loop reads CASSLLAGPPGETQYF. The CDR3, as DNA: TGTGCCAGCAGCTTACTAGCGGGACCCCCCGGGGAGACCCAGTACTTC.

This rearrangement joins TRBV7-8 to TRBJ2-2; TRBD2 aligns across 12 bases. Germline CDR1 is SGHVS and CDR2 is FQNEAQ. V shed 4 bases, J shed 4 bases, and the junction held 10 bases outside the gene matches. This CDR3 region has 18 residues. This CDR3 reads CASSSPWTSGKVTGELFF. The CDR3, as DNA: TGTGCCAGCAGCTCCCCTTGGACTAGCGGGAAGGTCACCGGGGAGCTGTTTTTT.

This clone was observed a few times. The V and J genes are TRBV27 and TRBJ1-2, with D hard to call. This CDR3 contains 14 residues. The ends were cut back, 3 bases at V and 5 bases at J, with 13 bases in the middle. Germline values: CDR1 MNHEY, CDR2 SMNVEV (reference sequence). In nucleotides, the CDR3 is TGTGCCAGCAGTTTGAACGCAGACTTATATGGCTACACCTTC. It translates to CASSLNADLYGYTF.

The chain carries TRBV3-1 (or the pseudogene TRBV3-2) and TRBJ1-3; D is undetermined. Between the trimmed V and J ends, which lost 4 bases and 6 bases, there was a span of 19 bases. CDR3 size: 16 residues. Germline V lookup: CDR1 LGHDT, CDR2 YNNKEL (reference sequence). The chain's CDR3 is CASSRAQGRSPNTIYF. The CDR3 DNA reads TGTGCCAGCAGCCGGGCCCAAGGAAGGTCTCCAAACACCATATATTTT.

The chain carries TRBV11-2 and TRBJ2-3, with D perhaps TRBD1 (5 bases). Germline V CDR1 and CDR2: SGHAT, FQNNGV. CDR3 length: 12 amino acids. V lost 1 base to trimming and J lost 7 bases, with 6 bases between them. CDR3 coding DNA: TGTGCCAGCAGCTTAGCAGGGTATACGCAGTATTTT. This gives the protein CASSLAGYTQYF.

V gene TRBV2 combines with J gene TRBJ2-1; D is unresolved. The CDR3 totals 12 residues. Trimming pared 8 bases from V and 1 base from J, leaving 6 bases between. The germline V gene encodes CDR1 SNHLY and CDR2 FYNNEI. The CDR3 sequence is CASLPSYNEQFF. CDR3 nucleotides: TGTGCCAGCCTTCCGTCCTACAATGAGCAGTTCTTC.

This clone showed up just once. The chain joins TRBV11-2 to TRBJ2-5; TRBD1 aligns across 7 bases. Unmatched junction bases numbered 4, after V lost 1 base and J lost 5 bases. Germline CDR1 reads SGHAT; CDR2 reads FQNNGV. The CDR3 contains 14 residues. The CDR3 DNA is TGTGCCAGCAGCTTAGGACAGGGTGAGGAGACCCAGTACTTC. Its translation is CASSLGQGEETQYF.

This clone was counted only a few times. This chain joins TRBV7-9 and TRBJ1-4; D not resolved. Germline CDR1 is SEHNR and CDR2 is FQNEAQ (reference sequence). V lost 3 bases and J 0 bases, leaving 8 bases between the germline ends. The CDR3 length is 15 residues. CDR3: CASSFPSTTNEKLFF. The CDR3 region has the DNA TGTGCCAGCAGCTTTCCCTCTACAACTAATGAAAAACTGTTTTTT.

The rearrangement links TRBV9 to TRBJ2-1; D may be TRBD1 (6 bases). The CDR3 loop spans 16 amino acids. Trimming took off 0 bases at V and 1 base at J, with 11 bases between the two ends. Germline CDR1 reads SGDLS; CDR2 reads YYNGEE. The chain's CDR3 is CASSVGGTGSYNEQFF. The CDR3 DNA reads TGTGCCAGCAGCGTAGGGGGAACAGGGTCCTACAATGAGCAGTTCTTC.

This sequence joins TRBV15 and TRBJ1-2; D is perhaps TRBD1 (6 bases). V lost 3 bases and J lost 7, with 12 bases in between. In germline, CDR1 is LNHNV, CDR2 YYDKDF (reference sequence). The length of the CDR3 is 13 residues. CDR3 DNA sequence: TGTGCCACCAGCAGCGACCAGGGGTTTGGCTACACCTTC. It is translated as CATSSDQGFGYTF. Filled out from reference TRBV15 and TRBJ1-2, the complete variable domain reads DAMVIQNPRYQVTQFGKPVTLSCSQTLNHNVMYWYQQKSSQAPKLLFHYYDKDFNNEADTPDNFQSRRPNTSFCFLDIRSPGLGDTAMYLCATSSDQGFGYTFGSGTRLTVV.

This rearrangement joins TRBV4-1 to TRBJ1-2; D possibly corresponds to TRBD1 (5 bases). Per germline, CDR1 MGHRA and CDR2 YSYEKL. Trimming shortened V by 1 base and J by 8 bases, and 11 bases separated the two germline ends. The CDR3 is made up of 13 amino acids. Here the CDR3 reads CASSQVGGAGYTF. The CDR3 DNA is TGCGCCAGCAGCCAAGTCGGGGGTGCAGGCTACACCTTC.

The J gene is TRBJ1-4, the V gene TRBV5-8, with D uncertain. The germline gives CDR1 SGHTS, CDR2 YDEGEE. The CDR3 is made up of 11 amino acids. V was pared by 6 bases and J by 7 bases, with 7 bases between. Written as DNA, the CDR3 is TGTGCCAGCACCCCAGTTGAAAAACTGTTTTTT. It specifies CASTPVEKLFF.

The rearrangement links TRBV6-2 or TRBV6-3 to TRBJ2-7; D may be TRBD2 (6 bases). The CDR3 has 12 amino acids. The ends were cut back, 4 bases at V and 7 bases at J, with 11 bases in the middle. Germline V CDR1 and CDR2: MNHEY, SVGEGT. CDR3 nucleotide sequence: TGTGCCAGCAGTTGGAGGGTCGGGGAGCAGTACGTC. This encodes CASSWRVGEQYV.

The chain employs TRBV9 and TRBJ2-5; 12 bases align to TRBD2. This CDR3 is 16 amino acids long. Trimming removed 4 bases from V and 2 bases from J; junction bases left unmatched: 6. Germline CDR1 SGDLS, CDR2 YYNGEE. The CDR3 sequence: CASSSGLAGNQETQYF. The CDR3 coding sequence is TGTGCCAGCAGCTCGGGACTAGCGGGTAATCAAGAGACCCAGTACTTC.